This TCR beta chain derives from a study of CD8 T cells in ankylosing spondylitis (dated by TCRdb to about 2017). About the investigation overall: To find TCR variants linked to disease, the study profiled T cell receptor beta repertoires in ankylosing spondylitis patients and healthy donors. The full study cohort was made up of roughly 25 ankylosing spondylitis patients and fewer than 120 healthy donors. Peripheral blood samples were taken, and synovial fluid was additionally collected from ankylosing spondylitis patients.

What the research found in general, with its limitations: The disease-linked clones showed a CD8+ phenotype and occurred at relatively low frequencies in peripheral blood. Significant enrichment of the disease-linked clones was reported in matched synovial fluid samples from ankylosing spondylitis patients. Some motif variants were previously reported in synovial fluid and blood of reactive arthritis patients, suggesting common disease-initiation mechanisms. A TCR beta motif made up of eight or nine highly homologous amino acid variants appeared to be characteristic of blood from ankylosing spondylitis patients.

About this clonotype itself: Its antigen remains undetermined. Base quality data are lacking; no much larger clone is found one base away.

The sequencer was an Illumina HiSeq 2500. Quantitative 5'-RACE with molecular barcodes was used to prepare TCR beta libraries. The authors' pipeline ran thus. Disease-linked TCR variants were identified with a new computational method built on a probabilistic model of VDJ rearrangement. TCRdb reworked the public reads: Q25 trimming with fastp, MiXCR clone assembly, productive beta chains retained. Rows matching on CDR3 protein sequence are summarized as one entry with the most common DNA and genes. These V and J calls originate from TCRdb's pipeline instead of the authors' own analysis. The sample profile shows approximately 220,000 distinct CDR3 sequences; about 17% of them were found once. The leading ten clones occupy roughly 43% of the sample. The CDR3 has 16 amino acids, counting the end cysteine and phenylalanine. The DNA shown is the 48-base CDR3, in frame from base 1. Taken from the germline V gene (reference sequence), the CDR1 and CDR2 loops are DFQATT and SNEGSKA. The V and J ends are trimmed by 0 bases and 5 bases, leaving 19 bases between them.

The V and J genes are TRBV20-1 and TRBJ1-2, with TRBD1 perhaps the D gene, on 5 matching bases. The clonotype originates from a male donor with ankylosing spondylitis. The sequencing input was blood, either unsorted or a sorted T cell fraction (not recorded which). CDR3 region: CSARDGAQARKYGYTF. In nucleotide form, the sequence is TGCAGTGCTAGAGATGGGGCGCAGGCCCGAAAATATGGCTACACCTTC.